These T cell receptor beta chains were read from a single sample in a study of control samples from healthy donors and cancer patients. Profiling relied on immunoSEQ multiplex PCR, and the TCRdb table lists in-frame clones only, not all of them. The table includes approximately 130,000 clones, around nine tenths detected once. The sequenced material came from blood. Receptors originate from a man aged 35-49 years in good health. CDR3s include the opening cysteine and the closing phenylalanine or tryptophan. Each record gives: V gene, J gene, CDR3 protein.

v_gene: TRBV25-1; j_gene: TRBJ2-7; CDR3aa: CASKDREVGEQYF
v_gene: TRBV6-2/TRBV6-3; j_gene: TRBJ2-1; CDR3aa: CASSLHQSGGYNEQFF
v_gene: TRBV5-1; j_gene: TRBJ2-7; CDR3aa: CASAVDRDSSYEQYF
v_gene: TRBV18; j_gene: TRBJ1-2; CDR3aa: CASSPQTFAPSF
v_gene: TRBV4-3; j_gene: TRBJ2-1; CDR3aa: CASSQDRSGGHNEQFF
v_gene: TRBV5-4; j_gene: TRBJ1-3; CDR3aa: CASSLEAGGTGNTIYF
v_gene: TRBV5-1; j_gene: TRBJ1-4; CDR3aa: CASSPGQLATNEKLFF
v_gene: TRBV4-3; j_gene: TRBJ2-7; CDR3aa: CASSQTLSEVSEQYF
v_gene: TRBV6-5; j_gene: TRBJ2-5; CDR3aa: CASSYLWGAGETQYF
v_gene: TRBV15; j_gene: TRBJ1-1; CDR3aa: CATSSPEDTEAFF
v_gene: TRBV6-2/TRBV6-3; j_gene: TRBJ2-1; CDR3aa: CASSSGQVPYYNEQFF
v_gene: TRBV12-2; j_gene: TRBJ2-5; CDR3aa: CASRLDGGRRETQYF
v_gene: TRBV7-3; j_gene: TRBJ1-2; CDR3aa: CASSYRYYGYTF
v_gene: TRBV15; j_gene: TRBJ2-7; CDR3aa: CATSGGRDRFYEQYF
v_gene: TRBV25-1; j_gene: TRBJ1-5; CDR3aa: CASRAQGTSNQPQHF
v_gene: TRBV5-6; j_gene: TRBJ1-2; CDR3aa: CASSLGRGLNGYTF
v_gene: TRBV4-3; j_gene: TRBJ2-2; CDR3aa: CASSRRTAGELFF
v_gene: TRBV12-3/TRBV12-4; j_gene: TRBJ2-7; CDR3aa: CASSLGPEQYF
v_gene: TRBV3-1/TRBV3-2; j_gene: TRBJ2-7; CDR3aa: CASSQGQGISGHEQYF
v_gene: TRBV25-1; j_gene: TRBJ1-6; CDR3aa: CASSEAEIYNSPLHF
v_gene: TRBV11-2; j_gene: TRBJ2-2; CDR3aa: CASSFSAGVNTGELFF
v_gene: TRBV2; j_gene: TRBJ1-1; CDR3aa: CASRKDSHEAFF
v_gene: TRBV5-1; j_gene: TRBJ2-7; CDR3aa: CASSLRGTASYEQYF
v_gene: TRBV4-3; j_gene: TRBJ2-3; CDR3aa: CASSQDRGIGTDTQYF
v_gene: TRBV10-2; j_gene: TRBJ2-5; CDR3aa: CASSGDQETQYF
v_gene: TRBV24-1; j_gene: TRBJ2-5; CDR3aa: CATSDFKTGLETQYF
v_gene: TRBV27; j_gene: TRBJ1-2; CDR3aa: CASRPHSLYDYGYTF
v_gene: TRBV13; j_gene: TRBJ1-1; CDR3aa: CASEGGNMNTEAFF
v_gene: TRBV30; j_gene: TRBJ1-5; CDR3aa: CAWSPWDRTNQPQHF
v_gene: TRBV19; j_gene: TRBJ1-6; CDR3aa: CASNLGFQSPLHF
v_gene: TRBV6-2/TRBV6-3; j_gene: TRBJ1-1; CDR3aa: CASSLTENTEAFF
v_gene: TRBV4-3; j_gene: TRBJ2-7; CDR3aa: CASSQDYPVRTSLYEQYF
v_gene: TRBV6-5; j_gene: TRBJ1-1; CDR3aa: CASRSGGRTEAFF
v_gene: TRBV7-2; j_gene: TRBJ1-2; CDR3aa: CASSLPRQGADGGYTF
v_gene: TRBV3-1/TRBV3-2; j_gene: TRBJ1-5; CDR3aa: CASSQGGPYSNQPQHF
v_gene: TRBV6-4; j_gene: TRBJ2-3; CDR3aa: CASSDAPGGTDTQYF
v_gene: TRBV9; j_gene: TRBJ2-5; CDR3aa: CASSVEQGAKTQYF
v_gene: TRBV2; j_gene: TRBJ2-1; CDR3aa: CASSRLDSDNEQFF
v_gene: TRBV7-8; j_gene: TRBJ1-6; CDR3aa: CASSLAGWNSPLHF
v_gene: TRBV4-3; j_gene: TRBJ2-3; CDR3aa: CASSQSLASGFPDTQYF
v_gene: TRBV6-1; j_gene: TRBJ1-3; CDR3aa: CASSEAGLGNTIYF
v_gene: TRBV18; j_gene: TRBJ1-2; CDR3aa: CASSPRQVSDGRGPSMYGYTF
v_gene: TRBV5-1; j_gene: TRBJ1-2; CDR3aa: CASSRDRTNGYTF
v_gene: TRBV24-1; j_gene: TRBJ1-2; CDR3aa: CATFGQRVVSRYGYTF
v_gene: TRBV20-1; j_gene: TRBJ2-1; CDR3aa: CSASNRGAQFF
v_gene: TRBV2; j_gene: TRBJ1-6; CDR3aa: CASSELNSYNSPLHF
v_gene: TRBV29-1; j_gene: TRBJ2-4; CDR3aa: CSVGDAIQYF
v_gene: TRBV6-1; j_gene: TRBJ1-5; CDR3aa: CASSAVVGRRSNQPQHF